Following are 12 T cell receptor beta chains from one sample sequenced in a study of blood T cells in healthy people across ages. PCR was performed a second time for roughly 7 to 12 cycles using a sample-barcoded 5' primer and a J-beta primer mix. TCRdb reprocessed the 5' RACE reads via MiXCR and lists one record per CDR3 protein. The sample consists of about 930,000 distinct CDR3 sequences, roughly 29% of them appearing once. These records were also assigned to another study, of T cells of mothers and their children.

Specimen: blood. The receptor source for this set is a middle-aged woman in good health.

This clonotype was detected only a few times. The chain couples TRBV2 to TRBJ2-1; the match to TRBD2 covers 11 bases. With V trimmed by 4 bases and J by 4 bases, 3 bases remained unmatched. Germline CDR1 reads SNHLY; CDR2 reads FYNNEI. The CDR3 has 15 residues. CDR3 region: CASSVGLAAYNEQFF. The CDR3 DNA is TGTGCCAGCAGTGTGGGACTAGCGGCGTACAATGAGCAGTTCTTC.

This clonotype has only a few counts. V is TRBV6-5 and J is TRBJ2-7; 10 bases map to TRBD2. The CDR3 covers 18 residues. Germline-derived CDR1 and CDR2 are MNHEY and SVGAGI. Losses at the gene ends were 0 bases for V and 7 bases for J; bases not matched to a gene: 15. As DNA, the CDR3 is TGTGCCAGCAGTTACTCGATCTTCCAGCGGGGGGGTTTCGGGGAGCAGTACTTC. This encodes CASSYSIFQRGGFGEQYF.

The rearrangement links TRBV20-1 to TRBJ1-6, with D possibly matching TRBD1 (6 bases). V was clipped by 0 bases and J by 1 base, with 7 bases between them. Germline CDR1 and CDR2: DFQATT and SNEGSKA (reference sequence). The length of the CDR3 is 15 residues. The CDR3 coding sequence is TGCAGTGCTAGAGAGCAGGGGTCCTATAATTCACCCCTCCACTTT. Translated, it gives CSAREQGSYNSPLHF.

This clonotype was found many times. This chain uses TRBV7-2 with TRBJ1-2; D is unresolved. CDR3 length equals 16 residues. V shed 1 base and J shed 4 bases, with 16 bases lying between them. Germline lookup yields CDR1 SGHTA and CDR2 FQGNSA. The CDR3 protein is CASSLEVSVGGYGYTF. The CDR3 DNA reads as TGTGCCAGCAGCTTAGAAGTTTCGGTGGGCGGCTATGGCTACACCTTC.

This clonotype has a handful of counts. The chain employs TRBV7-3 and TRBJ2-1; 7 bases are shared with TRBD1. Germline V CDR1 and CDR2: SGHTA, FQGTGA. The CDR3 sequence is 13 residues long. V trimming: 4 bases; J trimming: 7 bases; junction bases outside the gene matches: 4. Here the CDR3 reads CASSSNRGNEQFF. DNA of the CDR3: TGTGCCAGCAGCTCCAACAGGGGAAATGAGCAGTTCTTC.

V usage is TRBV7-2 and J usage is TRBJ1-1; D uncertain. CDR1 and CDR2 (germline): SGHTA, FQGNSA. There are 14 residues in the CDR3. Trimming shortened V by 6 bases and J by 2 bases, and 13 bases separated the two germline ends. The CDR3 reads CASSSQSSNTEAFF. CDR3 sequence (DNA): TGTGCCAGCAGTTCCCAAAGTTCCAACACTGAAGCTTTCTTT.

Points on this clonotype: An end of the junction differs from the germline gene, which may be a read error. CDR3 region: CASSQDGGASGANVRTF. Here the CDR3 DNA reads TGTGCCAGCAGCCAAGATGGGGGGGCCTCTGGGGCCAACGTCCGGACTTTC. The chain has TRBV14 and TRBJ2-6; TRBD2 is a possible D gene (7 bases). Looked up from germline, CDR1 is SGHDN and CDR2 is FVKESK. The CDR3 contains 17 residues.

This clonotype has a handful of counts. The chain recombines TRBV7-9 with TRBJ2-7, with 14 positions matching TRBD2. With the DNA end fitting TRBJ2-5 better, the J assignment may be wrong. The CDR3 covers 16 residues. Germline lookup yields CDR1 SEHNR and CDR2 FQNEAQ (reference sequence). CDR3 protein: CASSLGLAGVGETQYF. CDR3 nucleotides: TGTGCCAGCAGTTTGGGACTAGCGGGGGTCGGCGAGACCCAGTACTTC.

The V gene is TRBV20-1, the J gene TRBJ2-1, with unresolved D. Per germline, CDR1 DFQATT and CDR2 SNEGSKA (reference sequence). The CDR3 spans 12 residues. With 6 bases removed from V and 5 bases from J, the gap between germline ends came to 11 bases. The DNA of the CDR3 is TGCAGTGCATCCGGGCCCCACAATGAGCAGTTCTTC. Translated: CSASGPHNEQFF.

This clonotype was seen more than once but under ten times. CDR3: CATSDSRGLYGYTF. CDR3 DNA: TGTGCCACCAGTGATTCTCGGGGACTCTATGGCTACACCTTC. The V call is TRBV24-1, the J call TRBJ1-2, with D perhaps matching TRBD1 (5 bases). This CDR3 has 14 amino acids. From germline, CDR1 is KGHDR and CDR2 SFDVKD. V lost 2 bases to trimming and J lost 4 bases, with 10 bases between them.

This clonotype was seen more than once but under ten times. The chain carries TRBV9 and TRBJ1-6; a weak D match, TRBD1 (5 bases). V was clipped by 3 bases and J by 9 bases, with 10 bases between them. This CDR3 spans 13 amino acids. Per the germline V gene, CDR1 is SGDLS and CDR2 is YYNGEE. CDR3 DNA sequence: TGTGCCAGCAGCGGACAGAGCCCTTCACCCCTCCACTTT. It specifies CASSGQSPSPLHF.

The CDR3 DNA reads as TGTGCCACCAGTGACGCTGGACAGGGGGGCTGGGGTGAAGCTTTCTTT. It encodes CATSDAGQGGWGEAFF. The chain uses TRBV24-1 and TRBJ1-1; 10 bases are a match to TRBD1. This CDR3 is 16 amino acids long. Germline CDR1 KGHDR, CDR2 SFDVKD. With 4 bases clipped from V and 7 bases from J, the junction kept 11 bases outside the gene matches.